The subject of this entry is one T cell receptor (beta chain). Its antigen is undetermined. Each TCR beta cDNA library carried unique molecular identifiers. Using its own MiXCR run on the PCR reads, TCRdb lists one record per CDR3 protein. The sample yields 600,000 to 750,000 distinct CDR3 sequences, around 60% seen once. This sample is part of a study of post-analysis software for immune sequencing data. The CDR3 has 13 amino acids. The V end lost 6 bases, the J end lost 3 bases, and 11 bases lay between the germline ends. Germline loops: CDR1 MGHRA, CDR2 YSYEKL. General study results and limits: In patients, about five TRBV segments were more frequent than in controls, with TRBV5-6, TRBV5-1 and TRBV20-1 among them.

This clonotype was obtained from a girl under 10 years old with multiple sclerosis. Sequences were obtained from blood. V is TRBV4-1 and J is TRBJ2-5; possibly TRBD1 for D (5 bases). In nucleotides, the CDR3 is TGCGCCAGCAGTTGGGGCTTAAAAGAGACCCAGTACTTC. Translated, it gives CASSWGLKETQYF.